This entry describes one TCR beta chain. Antigen: not known. The V end was cut by 1 base, the J end by 0 bases, with 8 bases between. Germline V lookup: CDR1 LGHNA, CDR2 YNFKEQ. The CDR3 runs to 15 residues. In the PCR, 60 Vbeta and 13 Jbeta primers were used. Only in-frame clones appear in the TCRdb table, and some are missing; sequencing was by immunoSEQ multiplex PCR. The sample yields 150,000 to 200,000 clones, less than 80% seen once. The sample originates from a study of cytomegalovirus exposure and HLA in healthy donors. Study-level points and caveats: It is likely that the observed cluster of highly shared sequence variants was a sequencing artifact.

Healthy bone marrow donors made up the donors. V is TRBV4-2 and J is TRBJ2-3; no firm D call. Sequencing was carried out using PBMCs. The sequence was collected from a female donor in good health and CMV-seronegative. The CDR3 nucleotides read TGTGCCAGCAGCCAAGGCGCGTCTAGCACAGATACGCAGTATTTT. This translates into CASSQGASSTDTQYF.